This T cell receptor (beta chain) was captured by sequencing in a study of T cell changes during pregnancy in multiple sclerosis. The junction had 7 bases not matched to a gene; V was cut back by 6 bases and J by 1 base. The CDR3 extends over 15 amino acids. Germline V gene lookup returns CDR1 MNHEY and CDR2 SMNVEV (reference sequence). Repertoires were generated with immunoSEQ multiplex PCR, while TCRdb's copy carries only in-frame clones and drops some. The sample contains about 34,000 clones, around 90% of which appear only once. The clonotype was recovered from a female donor with multiple sclerosis, enrolled in a pregnancy study. The chain is built from TRBV27 and TRBJ1-1; 8 bases agree with TRBD1. Sequencing used CD8+ T cells from peripheral blood mononuclear cells, obtained in the third trimester of pregnancy. The CDR3 loop reads CASSSTGQGNTEAFF. CDR3 bases: TGTGCCAGCAGCTCCACAGGACAGGGGAACACTGAAGCTTTCTTT.